This T cell receptor beta chain was observed in a study of blood T cell repertoires in COVID-19 (dated by TCRdb to between 2020 and 2021). Describing the broader study: The collaborator samples originated in the United States, Italy and Spain and spanned the acute and convalescent phases of COVID-19. The repertoires were released in a freely available public database intended as a resource for research on the immune response to SARS-CoV-2. Deeply sampled blood TCRbeta repertoires from subjects exposed to, actively infected with, or recovered from COVID-19 were included in the dataset. A de-identified subject ID, COVID-19 status, age in years and sex were almost always included in the sample metadata. The material from the prospective study consisted of cDNA or gDNA derived from T cells, B-cell-depleted T cells, or PBMCs. Samples were obtained from the ongoing ImmuneRACE study (first 160 participants) and from some 1,300 subjects provided by 6 global collaborators. Where HLA class I and class II types were available, the types were taken from metadata supplied by the sample provider, not from assay-based typing. On the study overall, not on this receptor specifically: The amount of clinical and demographic metadata varied by source and participant and was provided uncurated.

TCRbeta CDR3 regions were amplified from genomic DNA by means of the immunoSEQ Assay, a bias-controlled multiplex PCR. Under the source paper's analysis protocol: The number of nucleated cells in each sample was estimated by amplification of reference gene primers within the assay. To quantify the absolute abundance of each unique TCRbeta CDR3 rearrangement, sequence reads were collapsed and filtered. For each sample, productive Simpson clonality was calculated as the square root of Simpson's diversity index across productive rearrangements. Imported from immuneACCESS, the table was reduced by TCRdb to in-frame sequences with V and J called. These copies leave out some clones; in studies compared against another copy, an unresolved V gene accounts for under half, and the cause of the remainder is not known. That table supplies the V and J calls and clone size; D and trimming were determined from the DNA. In this sample the table shows fewer than 200,000 clones, roughly 84% of which occur a single time. Of the sample, about a tenth is held by the ten largest clones.

Each collaborating institution followed its own protocols to collect whole blood in K2EDTA tubes. For TCRbeta analysis, collaborators shipped samples as frozen whole blood, isolated PBMCs, or DNA extracted from either of those sample types. Note on this clone: Its binding antigen is unknown. No base qualities exist here, and no much larger clone lies one base off it.

The origin of this receptor is an elderly woman with active or convalescent COVID-19. The sequenced sample was peripheral blood.

CDR3 loop: CASRLRDTEAFF. The base sequence is TGTGCCAGCCGACTCAGGGACACTGAAGCTTTCTTT. The chain is made from TRBV11-2 and TRBJ1-1, and possibly TRBD1, on 5 matching bases. Trimming takes 8 bases from V and 3 bases from J, and the germline ends sit 10 bases apart. Counted from cysteine to phenylalanine, this CDR3 has 12 amino acids. The entry retains the CDR3 DNA only, 36 bases that are in frame from base 1. Reading the germline V gene gives CDR1 SGHAT and CDR2 FQNNGV.